The 9 T cell receptor beta chains below come from one sample, sequenced in a study of T cell repertoires in cytomegalovirus infection. In TCRdb, the reads were re-called with MiXCR into one record per CDR3 protein. This sample has tens of thousands of distinct CDR3 sequences, with about 24% found just once. Their antigens remain unidentified. Source: CD8+ T cells from cultured PBMCs, taken from culture after CMV antigen stimulation. These receptors were taken from a human donor in good health (CMV status not recorded). Some clones in this sample may be carry-over from other donors' samples.

The V call is TRBV10-3, the J call TRBJ2-7; 7 nucleotides line up with TRBD1. The CDR3 loop spans 12 amino acids. V was pared by 10 bases and J by 4 bases, with 7 bases of the junction left unmatched. Germline V CDR1 and CDR2: ENHRY, SYGVKD. CDR3 bases: TGTGCCACGCAGGGGGTTGGTTACGAGCAGTACTTC. Protein product: CATQGVGYEQYF.

This clonotype has a handful of counts. The J gene is TRBJ1-2, the V gene TRBV23-1, with D perhaps matching TRBD1 (6 bases). TRBV23-1 falls under the ORF class, with uncertain function. The length of the CDR3 is 16 residues. V was cut by 3 bases and J by 8 bases, with 22 bases left in between. The CDR3 loop is CASSHSPSRGRGGYTF. CDR3 DNA: TGCGCCAGCAGTCATTCCCCTTCCAGGGGAAGAGGAGGCTACACCTTC.

The chain joins TRBV7-6 to TRBJ1-1; the D is unclear. Germline lookup yields CDR1 SGHVS and CDR2 FNYEAQ. This CDR3 region has 13 residues. V lost 1 base and J lost 2, with 5 bases in between. The CDR3 spells CASSLDRNTEAFF. CDR3 DNA sequence: TGTGCCAGCAGCTTAGACAGAAACACTGAAGCTTTCTTT. Full variable domain (outside the CDR3, taken from reference TRBV7-6 and TRBJ1-1): GAGVSQSPRYKVTKRGQDVALRCDPISGHVSLYWYRQALGQGPEFLTYFNYEAQQDKSGLPNDRFSAERPEGSISTLTIQRTEQRDSAMYRCASSLDRNTEAFFGQGTRLTVV.

There are a few counts of this clonotype. This sequence joins TRBV6-2 or TRBV6-3 and TRBJ2-4; 11 nucleotides match TRBD2. The CDR3 loop spans 16 amino acids. V shed 5 bases and J 4 bases; nucleotides not matched to a gene: 7. Germline V gene data show CDR1 as MNHEY and CDR2 as SVGEGT. The CDR3 loop reads CASSAVTSGTKNIQYF. DNA for the CDR3: TGTGCCAGCAGTGCCGTGACTAGCGGGACTAAAAACATTCAGTACTTC.

The CDR3 loop reads CASSSPSTGTEQYF. CDR3 coding DNA: TGTGCCAGCAGCTCCCCCTCGACAGGGACCGAGCAGTACTTC. The chain recombines TRBV5-6 with TRBJ2-7; 7 nucleotides match TRBD1. The junction had 9 bases not matched to a gene; V was cut back by 3 bases and J by 6 bases. The CDR3 has 14 residues. Germline V gene sequence: CDR1 SGHDT, CDR2 YYEEEE.

This clonotype occurred many times. The chain employs TRBV7-2 and TRBJ2-3; D remains unclear. The germline V gene encodes CDR1 SGHTA and CDR2 FQGNSA. V lost 1 base and J 1 base, leaving 12 bases between the germline ends. The CDR3 covers 16 residues. CDR3 bases: TGTGCCAGCAGCTTAGGGCGACTCTCCCGCACAGATACGCAGTATTTT. Translation: CASSLGRLSRTDTQYF.

The chain uses TRBV20-1 and TRBJ2-5, with D perhaps TRBD2 (7 bases). There are 13 residues in the CDR3. Germline CDR1 reads DFQATT; CDR2 reads SNEGSKA (reference sequence). The V gene lost 4 bases and the J gene lost 4 bases, with 13 bases spanning the gap. CDR3 amino acids: CSATSGGGETQYF. For the CDR3, the DNA is TGCAGTGCTACTAGCGGAGGGGGAGAGACCCAGTACTTC.

The chain joins TRBV10-3 to TRBJ2-3, with D perhaps TRBD2 (6 bases). The length of the CDR3 is 18 residues. Per the germline V gene, CDR1 is ENHRY and CDR2 is SYGVKD. Trimming took off 0 bases at V and 1 base at J, with 17 bases between the two ends. Here the CDR3 DNA reads TGTGCCATCAGTGAGTCTCGCGGGGTATATTCGCGCACAGATACGCAGTATTTT. Amino acids: CAISESRGVYSRTDTQYF.

This clonotype occurred a few times. This chain uses TRBV11-3 with TRBJ1-1; D is possibly TRBD1 (6 bases). This CDR3 region has 14 residues. V was pared by 4 bases and J by 2 bases, with 11 bases between. CDR1 and CDR2 (germline): SGHNT, YENEEA. The CDR3, as DNA: TGTGCCAGCAGCTCCACCGGGACAAACACTGAAGCTTTCTTT. Translating it yields CASSSTGTNTEAFF.